Sequencing of this TCR beta chain was carried out in a study of CD8+CD57+ T cells in acquired aplastic anemia. In this sample, this clonotype turned up many times. The study profiled TCR beta VDJ and CDR3 using genomic DNA as template. Each CDR3 protein is one row after TCRdb ran MiXCR on the reads. The sample has about 180,000 distinct CDR3 sequences, 48% seen once. Patients chosen for sequencing had shown CD8+CD57+ cell expansion by flow cytometry. CDR3 size: 15 residues. Germline loops: CDR1 SGDLS, CDR2 YYNGEE. V trimming: 0 bases; J trimming: 6 bases; junction bases outside the gene matches: 6. Material for sequencing was sorted CD4+, CD8+, or CD8+CD57+ T cells (not recorded which) from PBMCs. The receptor comes from a human donor with aplastic anemia. V usage is TRBV9 and J usage is TRBJ1-5; 7 bases align to TRBD1. The CDR3 region is CASSVEAGGGQPQHF. The CDR3 DNA is TGTGCCAGCAGCGTAGAGGCAGGGGGAGGTCAGCCCCAGCATTTT.